The next 30 T cell receptor beta chains were all read from a single sample in a study of cytomegalovirus exposure and HLA in healthy donors. Data came from immunoSEQ multiplex PCR; TCRdb stores just in-frame clones and leaves some out. The data hold more than 110,000 clones, with approximately 86% observed a single time. The sample was PBMCs. These receptors all stem from a woman in her late teens or twenties in good health and CMV-seropositive.

V and J are TRBV19 and TRBJ1-5; tentative D call: TRBD1 (5 bases). V shed 3 bases and J shed 7 bases, with 13 bases lying between them. The CDR3 spans 14 residues. Germline CDR1 and CDR2: LNHDA and SQIVND (reference sequence). The CDR3 DNA reads as TGTGCCAGTAGTATCCCAGGGAATCGCCAGCCCCAGCATTTT. Translating gives CASSIPGNRQPQHF.

The chain has TRBV5-6 and TRBJ1-4; 7 bases match TRBD1. The CDR3 has 15 residues. CDR1 is SGHDT and CDR2 is YYEEEE in the germline V gene. The V and J ends lost 6 bases and 5 bases, in that order; junction bases with no gene match: 10. CDR3 nucleotides: TGTGCCAGCACGTCTTCCGGGACAGTCAATGAAAAACTGTTTTTT. Amino acid sequence: CASTSSGTVNEKLFF.

The chain joins TRBV28 to TRBJ2-3, with 12 nucleotides matching TRBD2. CDR1 is MDHEN, CDR2 SYDVKM, per germline. The CDR3 is 15 residues long. V trimming: 6 bases; J trimming: 3 bases; junction bases outside the gene matches: 4. CDR3 in DNA: TGTGCCAGCAGCTTCCTAGCGGGAGGGACAGATACGCAGTATTTT. This encodes CASSFLAGGTDTQYF.

The rearrangement uses TRBV5-5 and TRBJ1-5, with D maybe TRBD1 (5 bases). The CDR3 extends over 13 amino acids. Per the germline V gene, CDR1 is SGHKS and CDR2 is YYEKEE (reference sequence). V was trimmed by 0 bases and J by 6 bases, leaving 7 bases between them. This chain's CDR3 is CASSLGGSQPQHF. DNA of the CDR3: TGTGCCAGCAGCTTGGGGGGCAGTCAGCCCCAGCATTTT. Full variable domain (outside the CDR3, taken from reference TRBV5-5 and TRBJ1-5): DAGVTQSPTHLIKTRGQQVTLRCSPISGHKSVSWYQQVLGQGPQFIFQYYEKEERGRGNFPDRFSARQFPNYSSELNVNALLLGDSALYLCASSLGGSQPQHFGDGTRLSIL.

This rearrangement joins TRBV27 to TRBJ2-7; 8 bases map to TRBD1. V was pared by 5 bases and J by 5 bases, with 8 bases of the junction left unmatched. CDR1 is MNHEY, CDR2 SMNVEV, per germline (reference sequence). The CDR3 extends over 14 amino acids. The CDR3 DNA sequence: TGTGCCAGCAGTGACTCAGGGGGCAGGGACGAGCAGTACTTC. It is translated as CASSDSGGRDEQYF.

The rearrangement joins TRBV7-9 to TRBJ2-3; D gene ambiguous. V shed 5 bases and J shed 6 bases, with 9 bases lying between them. The CDR3 loop spans 12 amino acids. Germline V CDR1 and CDR2: SEHNR, FQNEAQ (reference sequence). As DNA, the CDR3 is TGTGCCAGCAGCGAGCTCAGGGATACGCAGTATTTT. This gives the protein CASSELRDTQYF.

The V and J genes are TRBV9 and TRBJ2-1; 10 bases map to TRBD1. V shed 4 bases and J 6 bases; nucleotides not matched to a gene: 7. CDR3 length: 15 amino acids. The germline gives CDR1 SGDLS, CDR2 YYNGEE. In DNA, the CDR3 is TGTGCCAGCAGCCAGACAGGGGGCACAGGCAATGAGCAGTTCTTC. It codes for CASSQTGGTGNEQFF.

The chain joins TRBV18 to TRBJ2-2; weak D call: TRBD2 (5 bases). V was trimmed by 5 bases and J by 6 bases, leaving 16 bases between them. The CDR3 extends over 15 amino acids. CDR1 and CDR2 (germline): KGHSH, LQKENI. CDR3 nucleotide sequence: TGTGCCAGCTCATCGGAGGCCGGAGAGGCCGGGGAGCTGTTTTTT. Protein: CASSSEAGEAGELFF. Combining the CDR3 with reference TRBV18 and TRBJ2-2 gives the whole variable domain NAGVMQNPRHLVRRRGQEARLRCSPMKGHSHVYWYRQLPEEGLKFMVYLQKENIIDESGMPKERFSAEFPKEGPSILRIQQVVRGDSAAYFCASSSEAGEAGELFFGEGSRLTVL.

This sequence joins TRBV27 and TRBJ2-1; a possible D gene is TRBD2 (6 bases). Germline CDR1 is MNHEY and CDR2 is SMNVEV (reference sequence). The CDR3 is 15 residues long. The ends were cut back, 8 bases at V and 5 bases at J, with 19 bases in the middle. The CDR3, as DNA: TGTGCCAGCTACCCCCTGGGGGAGCGGGACAATGAGCAGTTCTTC. Encoded protein: CASYPLGERDNEQFF.

The rearrangement uses TRBV28 and TRBJ2-5; 9 bases are a match to TRBD2. Trimming took 8 bases from V and 6 from J; bases not matched to a gene: 7. This CDR3 is 13 amino acids long. Germline V CDR1 and CDR2: MDHEN, SYDVKM. In DNA, the CDR3 is TGTGCCAGCCAACCGGGACTAGCACAGACCCAGTACTTC. Protein product: CASQPGLAQTQYF.

The V gene is TRBV6-5, the J gene TRBJ1-2, with TRBD1 as a possible D gene (5 bases). The CDR3 is 13 amino acids. Trimming cost V 4 bases and J 4 bases, with 10 bases left between them. Per the germline V gene, CDR1 is MNHEY and CDR2 is SVGAGI. The CDR3 is CASSSPGLYGYTF. CDR3 in DNA: TGTGCCAGCAGTTCACCAGGGCTCTATGGCTACACCTTC.

The chain combines TRBV28 with TRBJ1-1; D remains unclear. Germline CDR1 MDHEN, CDR2 SYDVKM. The ends were cut back, 3 bases at V and 8 bases at J, with 10 bases in the middle. This CDR3 is 12 amino acids long. CDR3 protein: CASSFPPREAFF. CDR3 coding DNA: TGTGCCAGCAGTTTCCCGCCTCGGGAAGCTTTCTTT.

This chain uses TRBV5-1 with TRBJ2-3; 7 nucleotides match TRBD1. Germline lookup yields CDR1 SGHRS and CDR2 YFSETQ. The CDR3 contains 14 residues. V lost 3 bases, J lost 2 bases, and 3 bases stayed unmatched. The CDR3 loop reads CASSSGQNTDTQYF. CDR3 nucleotide sequence: TGCGCCAGCAGCTCGGGACAGAACACAGATACGCAGTATTTT.

The V call is TRBV9, the J call TRBJ2-5; TRBD2 matches at 9 bases. This CDR3 comprises 14 residues. The germline CDR1 and CDR2 sequences are SGDLS and YYNGEE. The V segment lost 4 bases and the J segment 5 bases; nucleotides outside the gene matches: 6. CDR3 in DNA: TGTGCCAGCAGCCTGGGACTAGCTTCCGAGACCCAGTACTTC. It encodes CASSLGLASETQYF.

This rearrangement joins TRBV9 to TRBJ2-1; TRBD2 might be the D (6 bases). This CDR3 comprises 17 residues. Trimming removed 0 bases from V and 0 bases from J, with 13 bases in between. CDR1 is SGDLS and CDR2 is YYNGEE in the germline V gene. The CDR3 region is CASSVERGGISYNEQFF. The CDR3, as DNA: TGTGCCAGCAGCGTAGAGAGGGGCGGGATCTCCTACAATGAGCAGTTCTTC.

This sequence joins TRBV11-1 and TRBJ2-2; TRBD1 agrees at 7 bases. After removal of 5 bases from V and 6 bases from J, the junction contained 6 bases not matched to a gene. The CDR3 is made up of 14 amino acids. Germline CDR1 is SGHAT and CDR2 is FQDESV (reference sequence). The CDR3 protein is CASSKTGEPGELFF. CDR3 nucleotides: TGTGCCAGCAGCAAAACAGGGGAGCCCGGGGAGCTGTTTTTT.

The CDR3 DNA reads as TGCAGTCTAGCCAAAAACATTCAGTACTTC. Translating it yields CSLAKNIQYF. The J gene is TRBJ2-4, the V gene TRBV20-1; no clear D gene. The V gene's germline CDR1 is DFQATT and CDR2 SNEGSKA (reference sequence). The ends were cut back, 8 bases at V and 0 bases at J, with 2 bases in the middle. The CDR3 contains 10 residues.

The chain joins TRBV19 to TRBJ1-6; possible D gene TRBD1, 6 bases. Germline values: CDR1 LNHDA, CDR2 SQIVND (reference sequence). The CDR3 extends over 14 amino acids. V lost 7 bases and J 2 bases, leaving 9 bases between the germline ends. The CDR3: CASKEGAYNSPLHF. CDR3 bases: TGTGCCAGTAAAGAGGGGGCCTATAATTCACCCCTCCACTTT.

The count of this clone is one. This chain uses TRBV6-6 with TRBJ1-5; D call uncertain. From germline, CDR1 is MNHNY and CDR2 SVGAGI (reference sequence). V lost 6 bases and J 4 bases, leaving 10 bases between the germline ends. This CDR3 region has 13 residues. CDR3 DNA sequence: TGTGCCAGCAGGTCTGACTTAAATCAGCCCCAGCATTTT. This gives the protein CASRSDLNQPQHF.

The chain carries TRBV9 and TRBJ2-7; 9 bases are a match to TRBD2. After removal of 2 bases from V and 2 bases from J, the junction contained 8 bases not matched to a gene. The CDR3 extends over 16 amino acids. Germline V lookup: CDR1 SGDLS, CDR2 YYNGEE. In DNA, the CDR3 is TGTGCCAGCAGCGTTGGCGGGGGGGCAGATACCTACGAGCAGTACTTC. The encoded protein is CASSVGGGADTYEQYF.

The chain couples TRBV28 to TRBJ1-6, with 7 bases aligning to TRBD1. J was trimmed by 10 bases and V by 9 bases; bases with no gene match: 15. Per the germline V gene, CDR1 is MDHEN and CDR2 is SYDVKM. The CDR3 consists of 15 residues. The CDR3 sequence: CASTKQGIGKSPLHF. DNA of the CDR3: TGTGCCAGTACCAAACAGGGGATAGGTAAATCACCCCTCCACTTT.

The CDR3 DNA sequence: TGTGCCAGCAACCGGGACAGGGGATACGAGCAGTACTTC. Protein product: CASNRDRGYEQYF. This sequence joins TRBV2 and TRBJ2-7; TRBD1 aligns across 10 bases. Germline V gene sequence: CDR1 SNHLY, CDR2 FYNNEI. This CDR3 has 13 residues. V lost 7 bases and J lost 4; bases outside the gene matches: 4.

The CDR3 region is CASSPDQGGNGYTF. The CDR3 DNA sequence: TGCGCCAGCAGCCCAGACCAAGGGGGCAATGGCTACACCTTC. The chain has TRBV4-3 and TRBJ1-2; 7 nucleotides align to TRBD1. V lost 4 bases to trimming and J lost 6 bases; unmatched junction nucleotides: 8. The V gene's germline CDR1 is LGHNA and CDR2 YSLEER. This CDR3 has 14 amino acids.

V gene TRBV5-1 combines with J gene TRBJ1-1, with D possibly TRBD1 on 6 matching bases. Germline V gene sequence: CDR1 SGHRS, CDR2 YFSETQ. V was shortened by 0 bases and J by 9 bases, with 15 bases between the two germline ends. CDR3 length: 14 residues. DNA for the CDR3: TGCGCCAGCAGCTTGGGTCAAATACAGGGAAAAGCTTTCTTT. Amino acid sequence: CASSLGQIQGKAFF.

The chain is built from TRBV9 and TRBJ2-1, with 11 bases identical to TRBD2. V gave up 0 bases and J gave up 9 bases; unmatched junction bases: 5. CDR1 and CDR2 from the germline V gene are SGDLS and YYNGEE. The CDR3 is made up of 15 amino acids. The CDR3 is CASSVVAGGPVEQFF. CDR3 DNA: TGTGCCAGCAGCGTAGTAGCGGGAGGGCCTGTTGAGCAGTTCTTC.

The gene calls are TRBV5-6 and TRBJ2-7; 9 bases align to TRBD1. V lost 6 bases, J lost 2 bases, and 12 bases stayed unmatched. This CDR3 is built from 16 residues. Germline V lookup: CDR1 SGHDT, CDR2 YYEEEE. The CDR3 DNA follows: TGTGCCAGCACCCTCACCGGACAGGGGAGAACCTACGAGCAGTACTTC. Amino acid sequence: CASTLTGQGRTYEQYF.

This clone was seen just once. This chain connects TRBV7-2 to TRBJ2-5, with 8 bases that match TRBD2. After removal of 2 bases from V and 2 bases from J, the junction contained 13 bases not matched to a gene. Per germline, CDR1 SGHTA and CDR2 FQGNSA. The CDR3 is made up of 18 amino acids. CDR3 sequence reads: CASSLFPTGGGLQETQYF. Here the CDR3 DNA reads TGTGCCAGCAGCTTATTCCCGACGGGCGGGGGGTTACAAGAGACCCAGTACTTC.

V gene TRBV19 combines with J gene TRBJ2-7; 10 bases agree with TRBD1. The CDR3 extends over 15 amino acids. Germline V lookup: CDR1 LNHDA, CDR2 SQIVND (reference sequence). The J segment lost 4 bases and the V segment lost 3 bases, leaving 6 bases of the junction unmatched. The CDR3 DNA follows: TGTGCCAGTAGTATGGGACAGGGGATCCCATACGAGCAGTACTTC. It is translated as CASSMGQGIPYEQYF.

J is TRBJ2-7 and V is TRBV7-2; 8 bases line up with TRBD2. This CDR3 comprises 15 residues. The germline V gene has CDR1 SGHTA and CDR2 FQGNSA. V dropped 1 base and J dropped 3; count of bases not matched to a gene: 5. The CDR3 DNA is TGTGCCAGCAGCTTAGAGGGACTAGGACTCTACGAGCAGTACTTC. Its translation is CASSLEGLGLYEQYF.

This chain joins TRBV6-5 and TRBJ2-3, with a weak D call TRBD2 (5 bases). V was cut by 7 bases and J by 1 base, with 15 bases left in between. This CDR3 is built from 15 residues. Germline values: CDR1 MNHEY, CDR2 SVGAGI. For the CDR3, the DNA is TGTGCCAGCAACCATTTAGAGGAGGGCACAGATACGCAGTATTTT. It specifies CASNHLEEGTDTQYF.